These T cell receptor beta chains were read from a single sample in a study of identical twins. From the 5' RACE reads, TCRdb called clonotypes with MiXCR, one entry per CDR3 protein. The sample lists roughly 700,000 distinct CDR3 sequences, roughly 8% seen once, with 0.75% to 1% in the top ten. These data were likewise used in another study, on yellow fever vaccine responses in identical twins.

Sequencing was performed on PBMCs. The receptors here all came from a woman between 18 and 30 years old in good health. The CDR3 runs from the conserved cysteine through the conserved F or W.

length: 15; J: TRBJ2-7; V: TRBV28; CDR3: CASSSQYPGVYEQYF
length: 12; J: TRBJ2-4; V: TRBV3-1; CDR3: CASSQDVGSQYF
length: 14; J: TRBJ2-7; V: TRBV6-2/TRBV6-3; CDR3: CASEQTRQSYEQYF
length: 16; J: TRBJ1-1; V: TRBV3-1; CDR3: CASSQDLGSMNTEAFF
length: 17; J: TRBJ2-2; V: TRBV4-3; CDR3: CASSQDRASGRDGELFF
length: 16; J: TRBJ2-1; V: TRBV7-2; CDR3: CASSLAGATSYNEQFF
length: 14; J: TRBJ2-1; V: TRBV20-1; CDR3: CSARASGRKNEQFF
length: 13; J: TRBJ2-7; V: TRBV19; CDR3: CASSIADSYEQYF
length: 16; J: TRBJ2-3; V: TRBV9; CDR3: CASSLGGGQTTDTQYF
length: 15; J: TRBJ2-7; V: TRBV20-1; CDR3: CSAREPVKPQDEQYF
length: 15; J: TRBJ2-5; V: TRBV4-3; CDR3: CASSPAGEGGETQYF
length: 15; J: TRBJ2-2; V: TRBV10-3; CDR3: CAISESSRGPGELFF
length: 14; J: TRBJ2-3; V: TRBV12-3/TRBV12-4; CDR3: CASRPGTVKDTQYF
length: 12; J: TRBJ2-1; V: TRBV15; CDR3: CATGPGPNEQFF
length: 14; J: TRBJ2-1; V: TRBV7-6; CDR3: CASSPMTSVNEQFF
length: 16; J: TRBJ1-5; V: TRBV12-3/TRBV12-4; CDR3: CASSFDGGLSNQPQHF
length: 14; J: TRBJ2-1; V: TRBV5-1; CDR3: CASSHSGSFSEQFF
length: 15; J: TRBJ1-6; V: TRBV20-1; CDR3: CSAPHQAAGGSPLHF
length: 14; J: TRBJ2-1; V: TRBV19; CDR3: CASVGGQGYNEQFF
length: 16; J: TRBJ2-3; V: TRBV21-1; CDR3: CASSPLAGVGPDTQYF
length: 16; J: TRBJ2-5; V: TRBV7-9; CDR3: CASSLVAGYVQETQYF
length: 15; J: TRBJ2-3; V: TRBV3-1; CDR3: CASSQGAASTDTQYF
length: 14; J: TRBJ2-1; V: TRBV12-3/TRBV12-4; CDR3: CASSFGASSNEQFF
length: 14; J: TRBJ2-7; V: TRBV15; CDR3: CATTQDLGLGEQYF
length: 14; J: TRBJ2-7; V: TRBV20-1; CDR3: CSARDDYGPYEQYF
length: 12; J: TRBJ2-1; V: TRBV12-3/TRBV12-4; CDR3: CASSFGVDEQFF